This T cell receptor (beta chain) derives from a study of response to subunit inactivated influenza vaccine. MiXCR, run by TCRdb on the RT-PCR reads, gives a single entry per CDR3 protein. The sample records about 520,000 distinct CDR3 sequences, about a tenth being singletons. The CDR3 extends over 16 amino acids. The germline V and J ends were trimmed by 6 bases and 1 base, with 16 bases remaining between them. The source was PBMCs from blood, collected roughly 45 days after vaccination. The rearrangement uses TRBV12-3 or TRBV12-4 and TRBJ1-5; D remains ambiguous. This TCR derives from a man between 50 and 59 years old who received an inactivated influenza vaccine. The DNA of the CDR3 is TGTGCCAGCAGAACCACCACCGGGGAAAGCAATCAGCCCCAGCATTTT. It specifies CASRTTTGESNQPQHF.